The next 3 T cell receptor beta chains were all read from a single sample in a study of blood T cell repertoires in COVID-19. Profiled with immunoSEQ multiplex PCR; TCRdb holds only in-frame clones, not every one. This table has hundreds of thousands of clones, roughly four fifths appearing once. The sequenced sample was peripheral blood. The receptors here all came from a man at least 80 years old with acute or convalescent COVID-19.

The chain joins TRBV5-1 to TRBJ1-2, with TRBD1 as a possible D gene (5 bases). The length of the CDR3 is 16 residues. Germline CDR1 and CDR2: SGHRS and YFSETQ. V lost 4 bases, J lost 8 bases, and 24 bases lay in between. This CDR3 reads CASSPSPGGVGGGYTF. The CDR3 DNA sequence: TGCGCCAGCAGCCCATCCCCCGGGGGAGTCGGGGGAGGCTACACCTTC. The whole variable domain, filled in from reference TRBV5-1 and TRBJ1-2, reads KAGVTQTPRYLIKTRGQQVTLSCSPISGHRSVSWYQQTPGQGLQFLFEYFSETQRNKGNFPGRFSGRQFSNSRSEMNVSTLELGDSALYLCASSPSPGGVGGGYTFGSGTRLTVV.

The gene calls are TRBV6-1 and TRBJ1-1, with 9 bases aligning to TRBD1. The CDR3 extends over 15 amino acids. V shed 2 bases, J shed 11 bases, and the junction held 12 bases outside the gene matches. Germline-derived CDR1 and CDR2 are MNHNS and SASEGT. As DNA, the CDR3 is TGTGCCAGCAGTGAATTTACAGGGGGCCTTACGCCCGCTTTCTTT. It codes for CASSEFTGGLTPAFF.

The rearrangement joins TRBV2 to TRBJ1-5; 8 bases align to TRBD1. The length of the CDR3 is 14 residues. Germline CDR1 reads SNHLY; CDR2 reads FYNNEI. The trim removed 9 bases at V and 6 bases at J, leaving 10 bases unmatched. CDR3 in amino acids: CASSRQGRGQPQHF. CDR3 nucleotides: TGTGCCAGTAGCAGACAGGGGCGAGGTCAGCCCCAGCATTTT.